This TCR beta chain originates from a study of cytomegalovirus exposure and HLA in healthy donors. The CDR3 has 13 amino acids. Germline V lookup: CDR1 WNHNN, CDR2 SYGVQD (reference sequence). The ends were cut back, 8 bases at V and 3 bases at J, with 13 bases in the middle. TCRdb's table, derived via immunoSEQ multiplex PCR, lists solely in-frame clones and lacks some. The data show about 220,000 clones, 88% seen once. As for this clone: Its specificity is unknown.

Study conclusions and caveats: The classifier reportedly diagnosed cytomegalovirus status with high specificity and sensitivity. Some public TCRs appeared in many individuals, while most sequences were rare.

V usage is TRBV10-1 and J usage is TRBJ1-1; TRBD1 might be the D (6 bases). Specimen: PBMCs. The receptor was isolated from a woman under 30 in good health and CMV-seronegative. The CDR3 nucleotides are TGCGCCAGCGAGGCAGGGGCGGACACTGAAGCTTTCTTT. Residues: CASEAGADTEAFF.